The entry that follows covers one TCR beta chain sequence. What it recognizes is unknown. The assay was immunoSEQ multiplex PCR, and TCRdb's table has in-frame clones only and misses some. Of some 60,000 clones in the sample, roughly nine tenths were seen once. The data stem from a study of OX40 agonist ivuxolimab in advanced cancers. Study overall: Ivuxolimab was delivered to patients intravenously every 2 weeks at doses spanning 0.01 to 10 mg/kg.

Individuals having autoimmune disease history or systemic immunosuppression were not enrolled. Findings and caveats of the study: The authors did not determine the antigen specificity of the expanded peripheral T cells. At 0.1 to 3.0 mg/kg, CD4+ and CD8+ blood T cells expanded clonally by week 6.

The germline V gene encodes CDR1 KGHSH and CDR2 LQKENI. Trimming stripped 2 bases from V and 9 bases from J, with 17 bases between. CDR3 size: 15 residues. The TCR comes from an adult with an advanced solid tumor such as melanoma, head and neck, liver or kidney cancer. The rearrangement uses TRBV18 and TRBJ2-1; D perhaps matches TRBD1 (5 bases). The sequences come from CD4+ or CD8+ T cells sorted from blood, collected in a trial of the OX40 agonist ivuxolimab. The CDR3 coding sequence is TGTGCCAGCTCACCAAGGAGCGCAGGGAATGGTGAGCAGTTCTTC. This translates into CASSPRSAGNGEQFF.